This T cell receptor (beta chain) was recorded in a study of CD8 T cells in Susac syndrome. Study-level background: Patients with Susac syndrome were therapy-naive, on corticosteroids, or on intravenous immunoglobulin alone at blood draw.

The patients with Susac syndrome satisfied recently defined diagnostic criteria for either definite or probable disease. V lost 4 bases to trimming and J lost 0 bases, with 19 bases between them. CDR1 and CDR2 (germline): MGHRA, YSYEKL. The CDR3 has 18 amino acids. RNA, at 0.5 to 1 ug, was reverse transcribed with random hexamers. The amplification used immunoSEQ multiplex PCR on TCR beta CDR3; it spanned 54 Vbeta and 13 Jbeta. Each CDR3 protein is one row after TCRdb ran MiXCR on the immunoSEQ multiplex PCR reads. The sample lists about 190,000 distinct CDR3 sequences, approximately 95% occurring once.

This chain connects TRBV4-1 to TRBJ2-4; D not resolved. The sequencing sample was made of CD8+ T cells from PBMCs. This receptor was identified in a human donor with Susac syndrome. As DNA, the CDR3 is TGCGCCAGCAGCCTTACAGTTACGGCCCAACTAGCCAAAAACATTCAGTACTTC. It encodes CASSLTVTAQLAKNIQYF.